This passage covers 26 T cell receptor beta chains from one sample sequenced in a study of cytomegalovirus exposure and HLA in healthy donors. PCR employed 60 Vbeta and 13 Jbeta primers. Clones were sequenced by immunoSEQ multiplex PCR, and TCRdb holds only the in-frame ones, with some missing. The sample has about 270,000 clones, roughly 85% seen once. The sequenced sample consisted of PBMCs. The receptors shown here come from a man aged 40-55 years in good health and CMV-seropositive.

The V and J genes are TRBV19 and TRBJ2-3; TRBD2 is a possible D gene (5 bases). V was trimmed by 5 bases and J by 0 bases, leaving 12 bases between them. From germline, CDR1 is LNHDA and CDR2 SQIVND (reference sequence). The CDR3 is made up of 15 amino acids. CDR3 in amino acids: CASSPSPSSTDTQYF. CDR3 coding DNA: TGTGCCAGTAGTCCTAGCCCTTCTAGCACAGATACGCAGTATTTT.

CDR3 protein: CASSITPRGQVYEQYF. DNA of the CDR3: TGTGCCAGCAGCATTACCCCTCGTGGGCAGGTCTACGAGCAGTACTTC. V usage is TRBV21-1 and J usage is TRBJ2-7; the table's TRBD1 call for D was not verified on the DNA. TRBV21-1 is shown as a pseudogene. The CDR3 loop spans 16 amino acids.

The chain employs TRBV19 and TRBJ2-1; D is undetermined. Between the trimmed V and J ends, which lost 0 bases and 1 base, there was a span of 10 bases. The CDR3 is made up of 16 amino acids. Germline lookup yields CDR1 LNHDA and CDR2 SQIVND (reference sequence). This CDR3 reads CASSIDRVPSYNEQFF. The CDR3 nucleotides read TGTGCCAGTAGTATAGATCGGGTCCCTTCCTACAATGAGCAGTTCTTC. The variable domain in full, completed from reference TRBV19 and TRBJ2-1, reads DGGITQSPKYLFRKEGQNVTLSCEQNLNHDAMYWYRQDPGQGLRLIYYSQIVNDFQKGDIAEGYSVSREKKESFPLTVTSAQKNPTAFYLCASSIDRVPSYNEQFFGPGTRLTVL.

This chain connects TRBV6-5 to TRBJ1-4, with D possibly matching TRBD1 (6 bases). Germline V lookup: CDR1 MNHEY, CDR2 SVGAGI. The CDR3 is made up of 13 amino acids. Between the trimmed V and J ends, which lost 10 bases and 8 bases, there was a span of 17 bases. CDR3: CATSRQRGEKLFF. CDR3 nucleotide sequence: TGTGCCACCTCCCGTCAGAGGGGGGAAAAACTGTTTTTT.

The genes are TRBV5-6 and TRBJ2-7; 8 bases fit TRBD2. Unmatched junction bases numbered 13, after V lost 2 bases and J lost 6 bases. The germline V gene encodes CDR1 SGHDT and CDR2 YYEEEE. The CDR3 contains 16 residues. This chain's CDR3 is CASSFTRLAPRGEQYF. The CDR3 region has the DNA TGTGCCAGCAGCTTCACCAGACTAGCGCCTAGGGGCGAGCAGTACTTC. The entire variable domain, with the rest obtained from reference TRBV5-6 and TRBJ2-7, is as follows: DAGVTQSPTHLIKTRGQQVTLRCSPKSGHDTVSWYQQALGQGPQFIFQYYEEEERQRGNFPDRFSGHQFPNYSSELNVNALLLGDSALYLCASSFTRLAPRGEQYFGPGTRLTVT.

The J gene is TRBJ2-3, the V gene TRBV18; 13 nucleotides match TRBD2. V gave up 6 bases and J gave up 11 bases; unmatched junction bases: 14. Per germline, CDR1 KGHSH and CDR2 LQKENI. The CDR3 has 16 residues. The CDR3 region has the DNA TGTGCCAGCTCTCTAGGACTAGCGGGAGCCCCCGGGGGGCAGTATTTT. Its translation: CASSLGLAGAPGGQYF.

This chain uses TRBV6-5 with TRBJ2-7; TRBD2 matches 7 bases. This CDR3 spans 13 amino acids. J gave up 7 bases and V 0 bases, and 3 bases lay outside the gene matches. The V gene's germline CDR1 is MNHEY and CDR2 SVGAGI. The CDR3 region has the DNA TGTGCCAGCAGTTACTCGCGGGGAGGGGAGCAGTACTTC. This sequence encodes CASSYSRGGEQYF.

In regard to this clone: At one boundary the junction diverges from the germline segment, which might be a read error. The rearrangement uses TRBV7-9 and TRBJ2-7, with D possibly being TRBD1 (5 bases). Germline CDR1 reads SEHNR; CDR2 reads FQNEAQ (reference sequence). The CDR3 extends over 12 amino acids. The CDR3 coding sequence is TGTTCCAGCAGCCTAGGGTCGGACAACGAGTACTTC. Translation gives CSSSLGSDNEYF.

This sequence joins TRBV6-5 and TRBJ2-1; 12 nucleotides agree with TRBD1. The CDR3 consists of 13 residues. CDR1 MNHEY and CDR2 SVGAGI come from the germline V gene. J lost 8 bases, V lost 6 bases, and 2 bases had no gene match. The CDR3 protein is CASRGQGADEQFF. CDR3 sequence (DNA): TGTGCCAGCAGGGGACAGGGGGCGGATGAGCAGTTCTTC.

The J gene is TRBJ1-6, the V gene TRBV7-6; a weak D match, TRBD1 (6 bases). This CDR3 is 15 amino acids long. V gave up 3 bases and J gave up 3 bases, with 9 bases separating them. The V gene's germline CDR1 is SGHVS and CDR2 FNYEAQ. The chain's CDR3 is CASSFQTGYNSPLHF. The CDR3 bases are TGTGCCAGCAGCTTCCAGACAGGCTATAATTCACCCCTCCACTTT.

The chain links TRBV9 to TRBJ2-7; D gene uncertain. The V and J ends lost 1 base and 0 bases respectively, with 8 bases between them. The CDR3 runs 14 residues. The germline V gene encodes CDR1 SGDLS and CDR2 YYNGEE. The chain's CDR3 is CASSVSLNSYEQYF. Written as DNA, the CDR3 is TGTGCCAGCAGCGTAAGTCTAAACTCCTACGAGCAGTACTTC.

J is TRBJ1-5 and V is TRBV6-5; unclear D gene. CDR3 length: 12 amino acids. Germline CDR1 is MNHEY and CDR2 is SVGAGI. Trimming pared 6 bases from V and 9 bases from J, leaving 12 bases between. The CDR3: CASRLRDGPQHF. The CDR3 bases are TGTGCCAGCAGACTACGCGATGGGCCCCAGCATTTT.

This rearrangement joins TRBV10-3 to TRBJ1-2; TRBD1 agrees at 10 bases. This CDR3 has 15 amino acids. Trimming removed 0 bases from V and 7 bases from J; junction bases left unmatched: 5. CDR1 is ENHRY and CDR2 is SYGVKD in the germline V gene. DNA for the CDR3: TGTGCCATCAGTGAGTCTGGACAGGGGGGCGGTGGCTACACCTTC. It specifies CAISESGQGGGGYTF.

The chain joins TRBV19 to TRBJ1-5, with a possible D match to TRBD1 (5 bases). V was pared by 2 bases and J by 2 bases, with 10 bases between. The CDR3 runs to 15 residues. Germline V CDR1 and CDR2: LNHDA, SQIVND (reference sequence). The CDR3 here is CASSISGARNQPQHF. The DNA of the CDR3 is TGTGCCAGTAGTATATCTGGGGCGCGCAATCAGCCCCAGCATTTT. Combining the CDR3 with reference TRBV19 and TRBJ1-5 gives the whole variable domain DGGITQSPKYLFRKEGQNVTLSCEQNLNHDAMYWYRQDPGQGLRLIYYSQIVNDFQKGDIAEGYSVSREKKESFPLTVTSAQKNPTAFYLCASSISGARNQPQHFGDGTRLSIL.

The chain links TRBV11-3 to TRBJ2-2; the match to TRBD2 covers 14 bases. Germline V gene sequence: CDR1 SGHNT, CDR2 YENEEA. The CDR3 spans 18 residues. The trim removed 4 bases at V and 4 bases at J, leaving 8 bases unmatched. The CDR3 region is CASSSGTSGRVGTGELFF. The CDR3 DNA reads TGTGCCAGCAGCTCCGGGACTAGCGGGAGAGTGGGCACCGGGGAGCTGTTTTTT.

This chain connects TRBV27 to TRBJ2-7; 7 bases align to TRBD1. Unmatched junction bases numbered 8, after V lost 5 bases and J lost 10 bases. The CDR3 sequence is 12 residues long. Germline CDR1 and CDR2: MNHEY and SMNVEV (reference sequence). CDR3 DNA: TGTGCCAGCAGTGCCCGGACAGGTGGACAGTACTTC. Amino acids: CASSARTGGQYF.

CDR3: CATSASRGTNYEQYF. In DNA form, the CDR3 reads TGTGCCACCAGCGCTTCCCGAGGTACTAACTACGAGCAGTACTTC. The chain joins TRBV15 to TRBJ2-5; D is ambiguous. The end of the DNA aligns better with TRBJ2-7, so the J call may be wrong. The CDR3 runs to 15 residues. The germline gives CDR1 LNHNV, CDR2 YYDKDF (reference sequence).

The V gene is TRBV2, the J gene TRBJ1-4; 10 bases match TRBD1. The germline CDR1 and CDR2 sequences are SNHLY and FYNNEI. V gave up 9 bases and J gave up 1 base; unmatched junction bases: 5. The length of the CDR3 is 15 residues. CDR3 loop: CASDRGRVTNEKLFF. The CDR3 DNA is TGTGCCAGTGACAGGGGGCGGGTAACTAATGAAAAACTGTTTTTT.

The chain carries TRBV5-1 and TRBJ2-1; 11 bases line up with TRBD2. CDR1 SGHRS and CDR2 YFSETQ come from the germline V gene. With 4 bases clipped from V and 0 bases from J, the junction kept 15 bases outside the gene matches. CDR3 length: 20 residues. Here the CDR3 DNA reads TGCGCCAGCAGCCCCCTCCTAGCGGGAGGCCTTAAGAGCTCCTACAATGAGCAGTTCTTC. Translated: CASSPLLAGGLKSSYNEQFF.

This sequence joins TRBV5-1 and TRBJ2-7, with 12 bases aligning to TRBD1. The CDR3 consists of 16 residues. The germline V gene encodes CDR1 SGHRS and CDR2 YFSETQ. The V segment lost 5 bases and the J segment 5 bases; nucleotides outside the gene matches: 11. The CDR3 DNA sequence: TGCGCCAGCAGTTATACCGGGACAGGGGGCATCGACGAGCAGTACTTC. This translates into CASSYTGTGGIDEQYF.

This clone has a single count. V and J are TRBV25-1 and TRBJ1-2; D is perhaps TRBD1 (6 bases). This CDR3 has 13 residues. Per the germline V gene, CDR1 is MGHDK and CDR2 is SYGVNS. V gave up 2 bases and J gave up 3 bases, with 7 bases separating them. This CDR3 is CASSEQGYYGYTF. The CDR3 DNA follows: TGTGCCAGCAGTGAACAGGGGTACTATGGCTACACCTTC.

This chain links TRBV29-1 with TRBJ2-7, with unresolved D. Trimming left V 5 bases short and J 0 bases short, with 17 bases between. The CDR3 is made up of 15 amino acids. Looked up from germline, CDR1 is SQVTM and CDR2 is ANQGSEA. The CDR3 loop is CSVLPTHSYSYEQYF. For the CDR3, the DNA is TGCAGCGTTCTCCCGACGCACAGTTACTCCTACGAGCAGTACTTC.

V and J are TRBV5-1 and TRBJ1-1; TRBD1 might be the D (5 bases). The V gene's germline CDR1 is SGHRS and CDR2 YFSETQ. Trimming cost V 4 bases and J 4 bases, with 26 bases left between them. The CDR3 is 18 amino acids. The CDR3 spells CASSLSSGRGQRSTEAFF. The CDR3 DNA reads as TGCGCCAGCAGCCTATCCTCTGGGAGGGGTCAAAGGAGCACTGAAGCTTTCTTT.

V is TRBV5-1 and J is TRBJ2-3, with 9 bases lining up with TRBD2. V shed 3 bases and J 4 bases; nucleotides not matched to a gene: 6. CDR3 length equals 15 residues. The germline gives CDR1 SGHRS, CDR2 YFSETQ. The CDR3 region has the DNA TGCGCCAGCAGCTCGTTGGGGACTAGCTCAGATACGCAGTATTTT. Translation: CASSSLGTSSDTQYF.

A note on this clone: Other DNA sequences in this specimen translate into the identical CDR3. In DNA form, the CDR3 reads TGCGCCAGCAGCTTGGCGGGATCCTACGAGCAGTACTTC. It yields the protein CASSLAGSYEQYF. The gene calls are TRBV5-1 and TRBJ2-7; tentative D call: TRBD2 (5 bases). With 0 bases removed from V and 1 base from J, the gap between germline ends came to 5 bases. Looked up from germline, CDR1 is SGHRS and CDR2 is YFSETQ. The CDR3 covers 13 residues. The full variable domain, with the rest looked up from reference TRBV5-1 and TRBJ2-7, is KAGVTQTPRYLIKTRGQQVTLSCSPISGHRSVSWYQQTPGQGLQFLFEYFSETQRNKGNFPGRFSGRQFSNSRSEMNVSTLELGDSALYLCASSLAGSYEQYFGPGTRLTVT.

The V gene is TRBV15, the J gene TRBJ1-4; 10 bases align to TRBD1. The V gene's germline CDR1 is LNHNV and CDR2 YYDKDF (reference sequence). The CDR3 runs to 14 residues. Trimming took 5 bases from V and 10 from J; bases not matched to a gene: 7. The CDR3 is CATSSTGGFRKLFF. In nucleotides, the CDR3 is TGTGCCACCAGCTCGACAGGGGGCTTTCGAAAACTGTTTTTT.